The 16 T cell receptor beta chains in this list originate from one sample, sequenced in a study of T cell responses to AZD1222 COVID-19 vaccine (dated by TCRdb to about 2021). Library preparation employed the immunoSEQ multiplex PCR assay. Not all clones reach the TCRdb copy of this immuneACCESS table, which keeps in-frame sequences only. Checked studies attribute under half of the gap to unresolved V genes and leave the rest unexplained. A total of 89,000 or so clones appear in this sample, 70% to 90% of them only once. Over 7.5% of the sample goes to the ten largest clones. The sample's time point label, decoded: baseline before first vaccination. Sample: peripheral blood, taken on day 0 of AZD1222 vaccination. The source of these receptors is an adult in good health.

V gene TRBV14 combines with J gene TRBJ2-3, with 7 bases lining up with TRBD1. The V segment lost 2 bases and the J segment 5 bases; nucleotides outside the gene matches: 4. Germline CDR1 reads SGHDN; CDR2 reads FVKESK. This CDR3 comprises 14 residues. The DNA for the CDR3 is TGTGCCAGCAGCCAACCCCACAGGGGAGATACGCAGTATTTT. It yields the protein CASSQPHRGDTQYF.

V usage is TRBV4-2 and J usage is TRBJ2-6; no clear D. This CDR3 contains 13 residues. The V and J ends lost 9 bases and 1 base respectively, with 7 bases between them. Germline lookup yields CDR1 LGHNA and CDR2 YNFKEQ. CDR3 region: CASFSSGANVLTF. The CDR3 bases are TGTGCCAGTTTTTCTTCTGGGGCCAACGTCCTGACTTTC.

This clone showed up just once. The chain uses TRBV7-8 and TRBJ2-7; 9 positions agree with TRBD1. CDR3 length equals 15 residues. V shed 6 bases, J shed 5 bases, and the junction held 11 bases outside the gene matches. From germline, CDR1 is SGHVS and CDR2 FQNEAQ. CDR3 amino acids: CASRVHRTGDDEQYF. Written as DNA, the CDR3 is TGTGCCAGCAGGGTCCATAGGACAGGGGACGACGAGCAGTACTTC.

The CDR3, as DNA: TGTGCCAGTTCCGGGGCGGAAGACACCGGGGAGCTGTTTTTT. Its protein product is CASSGAEDTGELFF. The chain recombines TRBV5-6 with TRBJ2-2; D may correspond to TRBD1 or TRBD2 (5 bases each). The CDR3 spans 14 residues. The germline V and J ends were trimmed by 8 bases and 3 bases, with 14 bases remaining between them. Germline assignment: CDR1 SGHDT and CDR2 YYEEEE.

In nucleotides, the CDR3 is TGTGCCAGCAGCACGAACAGGCAAAGCACAGATACGCAGTATTTT. Its protein is CASSTNRQSTDTQYF. The chain employs TRBV7-3 and TRBJ2-3, with D perhaps matching TRBD1 (5 bases). V lost 5 bases to trimming and J lost 0 bases, with 12 bases between them. Germline CDR1 and CDR2: SGHTA and FQGTGA. This CDR3 is built from 15 residues.

The rearrangement joins TRBV11-2 to TRBJ2-7; 7 positions match TRBD2. J lost 3 bases, V lost 5 bases, and 7 bases had no gene match. There are 14 residues in the CDR3. Germline V CDR1 and CDR2: SGHAT, FQNNGV. In nucleotides, the CDR3 is TGTGCCAGCAGCCAAAGACTAGCCGGCTACGAGCAGTACTTC. Its translation is CASSQRLAGYEQYF.

The J gene is TRBJ2-2, the V gene TRBV7-8, with D possibly being TRBD1 or TRBD2 (5 bases each). This CDR3 contains 15 residues. CDR1 SGHVS and CDR2 FQNEAQ come from the germline V gene. Trimming shortened V by 3 bases and J by 5 bases, and 13 bases separated the two germline ends. CDR3 DNA: TGTGCCAGCAGCTTCCCGGGACCTCAAACCGGGGAGCTGTTTTTT. It yields the protein CASSFPGPQTGELFF.

Written as DNA, the CDR3 is TGTGCCAGCAAGCAGATCGGGGGGGGAGCACAGCCCCAGCATTTT. Residues: CASKQIGGGAQPQHF. This rearrangement joins TRBV2 to TRBJ1-5; D is possibly TRBD1 (5 bases). The CDR3 length is 15 residues. Trimming removed 7 bases from V and 7 bases from J, with 20 bases in between. Per the germline V gene, CDR1 is SNHLY and CDR2 is FYNNEI.

The V call is TRBV3-1 (or the pseudogene TRBV3-2), the J call TRBJ1-2; the D gene is possibly TRBD1 (5 bases). V was trimmed by 0 bases and J by 2 bases, leaving 7 bases between them. The CDR3 has 14 residues. Germline assignment: CDR1 LGHDT and CDR2 YNNKEL (reference sequence). For the CDR3, the DNA is TGTGCCAGCAGCCAAGATGGGGGAAACTATGGCTACACCTTC. It translates to CASSQDGGNYGYTF.

V usage is TRBV20-1 and J usage is TRBJ2-5; TRBD2 might be the D (5 bases). This CDR3 has 11 residues. Trimming cost V 7 bases and J 2 bases, with 8 bases left between them. Germline CDR1 DFQATT, CDR2 SNEGSKA (reference sequence). The CDR3: CSVAGQETQYF. The CDR3 nucleotides read TGCAGTGTCGCGGGTCAAGAGACCCAGTACTTC.

Comments on this clone: Distinct nucleotide sequences in the sample also encode this CDR3. The CDR3 nucleotides are TGTGCCACCAGTGCGGGACAGAGCTCCTACAATGAGCAGTTCTTC. Translation gives CATSAGQSSYNEQFF. The V call is TRBV24-1, the J call TRBJ2-1; 7 positions agree with TRBD1. The ends lost 5 bases at V and 0 bases at J; junction bases unmatched: 3. The CDR3 spans 15 residues. The germline gives CDR1 KGHDR, CDR2 SFDVKD.

The chain couples TRBV5-6 to TRBJ2-1; 10 nucleotides align to TRBD1. Trimming removed 4 bases from V and 3 bases from J; junction bases left unmatched: 7. Germline loops: CDR1 SGHDT, CDR2 YYEEEE. The CDR3 sequence is 16 residues long. CDR3 residues: CASSAGTGDGYNEQFF. In nucleotides, the CDR3 is TGTGCCAGCAGCGCCGGGACAGGGGATGGCTACAATGAGCAGTTCTTC. Looking up the rest from reference TRBV5-6 and TRBJ2-1 gives the full variable domain: DAGVTQSPTHLIKTRGQQVTLRCSPKSGHDTVSWYQQALGQGPQFIFQYYEEEERQRGNFPDRFSGHQFPNYSSELNVNALLLGDSALYLCASSAGTGDGYNEQFFGPGTRLTVL.

This clone was found a few times. The chain combines TRBV27 with TRBJ1-6; D is perhaps TRBD1 (5 bases). Trimming removed 5 bases at V and 2 bases at J, with 10 bases between. Germline CDR1 MNHEY, CDR2 SMNVEV (reference sequence). The CDR3 extends over 15 amino acids. CDR3 loop: CASSSSGTYNSPLHF. The CDR3 DNA follows: TGTGCCAGCAGTAGCTCAGGGACCTATAATTCACCCCTCCACTTT.

V is TRBV4-1 and J is TRBJ1-2, with 12 bases lining up with TRBD1. This CDR3 is 15 amino acids long. Germline lookup yields CDR1 MGHRA and CDR2 YSYEKL. With V trimmed by 4 bases and J by 6 bases, 6 bases remained unmatched. The CDR3 spells CASSLGQGAKDGYTF. The CDR3 DNA sequence: TGCGCCAGCAGCCTGGGACAGGGGGCAAAGGATGGCTACACCTTC.

The genes are TRBV19 and TRBJ2-3, with 9 bases that match TRBD2. The V and J ends lost 2 bases and 1 base, in that order; junction bases with no gene match: 4. The CDR3 is 16 residues long. Germline assignment: CDR1 LNHDA and CDR2 SQIVND (reference sequence). The CDR3 loop is CASSIIRTSGTDTQYF. CDR3 bases: TGTGCCAGTAGTATAATTCGGACTAGCGGCACAGATACGCAGTATTTT.

This chain connects TRBV28 to TRBJ2-7, with a tentative D call TRBD1 (6 bases). The CDR3 runs 16 residues. Germline CDR1 MDHEN, CDR2 SYDVKM. V dropped 4 bases and J dropped 5 bases, with 21 bases sitting between them. CDR3 residues: CASSSETGQELHEQYF. The CDR3 DNA follows: TGTGCCAGCAGTTCGGAGACAGGCCAGGAACTACACGAGCAGTACTTC.